Listed below are T cell receptor beta chains from one sample, sequenced in a study of TIL therapy for anti-PD-1-resistant metastatic lung cancer. TCRdb's copy holds only in-frame clones and misses some; the assay was immunoSEQ multiplex PCR. The repertoire includes tens of thousands of clones, 55% to 80% of them detected once, and about 6.9% sits in the top ten. Here the sequenced sample was tumor tissue, taken at baseline. The receptors originated from a person aged 25-85 years with non-small cell lung cancer. The CDR3 runs from the conserved cysteine through the conserved F or W. Each record gives: V gene, D gene, J gene, clone size, CDR3 protein, CDR3 DNA. D genes are given only for firm matches. The size entry is marked missing in some rows and otherwise reads once, few, many or a size class.

V: TRBV6-5; D: TRBD1; J: TRBJ2-7; size: .; CDR3: CASSYSDRGREQYF; DNA: TGTGCCAGCAGTTACTCCGACAGGGGAAGAGAGCAGTACTTC
V: TRBV7-2; D: TRBD2; J: TRBJ2-3; size: once; CDR3: CASSLLSGVTDTQYF; DNA: TGTGCCAGCAGCTTACTTAGCGGGGTGACAGATACGCAGTATTTT